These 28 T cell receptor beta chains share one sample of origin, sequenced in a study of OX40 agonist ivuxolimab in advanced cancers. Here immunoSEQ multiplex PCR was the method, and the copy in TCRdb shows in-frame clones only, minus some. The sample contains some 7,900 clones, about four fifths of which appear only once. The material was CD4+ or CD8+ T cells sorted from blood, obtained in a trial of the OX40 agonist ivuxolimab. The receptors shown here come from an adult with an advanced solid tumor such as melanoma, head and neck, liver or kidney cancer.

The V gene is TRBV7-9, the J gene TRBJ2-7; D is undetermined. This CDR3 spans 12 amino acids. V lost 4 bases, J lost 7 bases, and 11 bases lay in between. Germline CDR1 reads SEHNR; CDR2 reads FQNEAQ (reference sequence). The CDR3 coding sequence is TGTGCCAGCAGCTCAGAAGCCTGGGAGCAGTACTTC. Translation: CASSSEAWEQYF.

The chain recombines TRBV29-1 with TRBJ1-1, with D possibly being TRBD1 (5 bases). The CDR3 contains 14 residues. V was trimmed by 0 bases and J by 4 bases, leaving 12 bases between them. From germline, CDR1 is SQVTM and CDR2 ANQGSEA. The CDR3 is CSVEDRGVGTEAFF. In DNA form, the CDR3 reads TGCAGCGTTGAAGATCGGGGGGTGGGCACTGAAGCTTTCTTT.

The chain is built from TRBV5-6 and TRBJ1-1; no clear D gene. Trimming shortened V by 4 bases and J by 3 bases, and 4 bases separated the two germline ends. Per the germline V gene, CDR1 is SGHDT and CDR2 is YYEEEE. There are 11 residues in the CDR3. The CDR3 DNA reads TGTGCCAGCAGCCGCTACACTGAAGCTTTCTTT. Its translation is CASSRYTEAFF. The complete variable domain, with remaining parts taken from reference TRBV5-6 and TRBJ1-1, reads DAGVTQSPTHLIKTRGQQVTLRCSPKSGHDTVSWYQQALGQGPQFIFQYYEEEERQRGNFPDRFSGHQFPNYSSELNVNALLLGDSALYLCASSRYTEAFFGQGTRLTVV.

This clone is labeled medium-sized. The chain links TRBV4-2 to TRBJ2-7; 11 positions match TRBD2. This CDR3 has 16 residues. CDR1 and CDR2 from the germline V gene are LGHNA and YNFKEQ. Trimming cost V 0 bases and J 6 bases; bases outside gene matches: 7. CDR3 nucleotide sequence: TGTGCCAGCAGCCAAGAGGGGTTTAGCGGGGGGGCCGAGCAGTACTTC. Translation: CASSQEGFSGGAEQYF.

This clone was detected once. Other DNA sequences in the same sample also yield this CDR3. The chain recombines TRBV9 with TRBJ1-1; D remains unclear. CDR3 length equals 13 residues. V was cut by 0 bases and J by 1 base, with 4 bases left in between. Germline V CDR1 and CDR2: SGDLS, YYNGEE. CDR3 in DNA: TGTGCCAGCAGCGTAGAGGGGAACACTGAAGCTTTCTTT. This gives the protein CASSVEGNTEAFF.

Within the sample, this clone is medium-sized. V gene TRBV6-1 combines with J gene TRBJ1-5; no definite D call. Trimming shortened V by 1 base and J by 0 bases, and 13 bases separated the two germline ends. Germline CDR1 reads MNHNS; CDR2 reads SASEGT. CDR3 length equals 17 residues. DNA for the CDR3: TGTGCCAGCAGTGAAGATGGCGGCAGCCATAGCAATCAGCCCCAGCATTTT. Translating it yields CASSEDGGSHSNQPQHF.

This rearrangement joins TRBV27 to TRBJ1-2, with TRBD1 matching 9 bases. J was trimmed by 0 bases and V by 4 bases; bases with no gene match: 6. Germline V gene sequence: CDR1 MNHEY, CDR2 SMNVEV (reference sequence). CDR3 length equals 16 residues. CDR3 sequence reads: CASSSRGTGPNYGYTF. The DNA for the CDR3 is TGTGCCAGCAGTTCCCGGGGGACAGGGCCTAACTATGGCTACACCTTC.

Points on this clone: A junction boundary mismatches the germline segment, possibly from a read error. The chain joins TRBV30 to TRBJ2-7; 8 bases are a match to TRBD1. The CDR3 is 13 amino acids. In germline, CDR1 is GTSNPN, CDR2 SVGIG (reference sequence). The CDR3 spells CAWGVGQGNEQYF. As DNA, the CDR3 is TGTGCCTGGGGTGTTGGACAGGGTAACGAGCAGTACTTC.

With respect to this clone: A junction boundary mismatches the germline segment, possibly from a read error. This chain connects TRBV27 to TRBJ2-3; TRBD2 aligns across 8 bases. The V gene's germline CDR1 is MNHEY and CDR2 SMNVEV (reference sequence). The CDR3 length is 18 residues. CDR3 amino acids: CPSSLSWTRGGFGDTQYF. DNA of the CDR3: TGTCCCAGCAGTTTATCGTGGACTCGCGGGGGGTTCGGGGATACGCAGTATTTT.

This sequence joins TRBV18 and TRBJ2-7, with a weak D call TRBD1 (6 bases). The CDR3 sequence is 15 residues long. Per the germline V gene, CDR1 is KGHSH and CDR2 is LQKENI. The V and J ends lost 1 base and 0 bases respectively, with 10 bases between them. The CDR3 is CASSPRTELSYEQYF. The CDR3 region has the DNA TGTGCCAGCTCACCACGGACAGAACTCTCCTACGAGCAGTACTTC.

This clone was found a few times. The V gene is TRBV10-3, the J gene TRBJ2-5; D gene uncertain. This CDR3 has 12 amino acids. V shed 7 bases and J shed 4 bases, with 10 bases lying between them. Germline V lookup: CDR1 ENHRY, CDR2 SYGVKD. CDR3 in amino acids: CAITSGLETQYF. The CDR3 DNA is TGTGCCATCACCTCCGGGCTAGAGACCCAGTACTTC.

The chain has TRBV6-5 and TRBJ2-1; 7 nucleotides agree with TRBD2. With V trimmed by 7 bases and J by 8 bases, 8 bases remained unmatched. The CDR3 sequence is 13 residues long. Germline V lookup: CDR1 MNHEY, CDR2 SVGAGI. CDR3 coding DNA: TGTGCCAGCACCCTGACTAGCTCCGATGAGCAGTTCTTC. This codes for CASTLTSSDEQFF.

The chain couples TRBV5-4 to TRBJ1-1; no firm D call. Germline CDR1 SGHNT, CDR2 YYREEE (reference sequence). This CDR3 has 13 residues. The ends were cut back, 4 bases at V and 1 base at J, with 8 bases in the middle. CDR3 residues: CASSRQTNTEAFF. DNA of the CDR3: TGTGCCAGCAGCCGGCAGACGAACACTGAAGCTTTCTTT.

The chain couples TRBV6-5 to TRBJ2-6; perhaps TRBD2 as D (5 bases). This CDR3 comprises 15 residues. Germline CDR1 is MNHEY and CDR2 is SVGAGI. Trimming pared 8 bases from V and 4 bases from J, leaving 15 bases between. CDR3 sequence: CASQMRAEGANVLTF. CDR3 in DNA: TGTGCCAGCCAAATGAGGGCGGAAGGGGCCAACGTCCTGACTTTC.

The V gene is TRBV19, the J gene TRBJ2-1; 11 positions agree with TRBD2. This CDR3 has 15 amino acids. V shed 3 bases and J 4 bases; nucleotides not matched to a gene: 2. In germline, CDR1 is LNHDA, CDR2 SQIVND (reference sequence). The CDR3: CASSMLAGGYNEQFF. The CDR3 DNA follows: TGTGCCAGTAGTATGCTAGCGGGGGGATACAATGAGCAGTTCTTC.

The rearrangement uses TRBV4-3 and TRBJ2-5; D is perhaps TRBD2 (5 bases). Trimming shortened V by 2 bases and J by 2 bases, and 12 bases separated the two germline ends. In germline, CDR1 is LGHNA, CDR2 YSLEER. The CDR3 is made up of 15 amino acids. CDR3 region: CASSQLTLAQETQYF. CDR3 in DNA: TGCGCCAGCAGCCAACTAACCCTAGCACAAGAGACCCAGTACTTC.

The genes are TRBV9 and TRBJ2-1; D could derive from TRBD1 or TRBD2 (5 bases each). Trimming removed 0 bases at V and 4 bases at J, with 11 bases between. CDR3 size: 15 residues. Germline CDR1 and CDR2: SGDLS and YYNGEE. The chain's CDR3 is CASSVGRDGYNEQFF. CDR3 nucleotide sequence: TGTGCCAGCAGCGTAGGCAGGGACGGATACAATGAGCAGTTCTTC.

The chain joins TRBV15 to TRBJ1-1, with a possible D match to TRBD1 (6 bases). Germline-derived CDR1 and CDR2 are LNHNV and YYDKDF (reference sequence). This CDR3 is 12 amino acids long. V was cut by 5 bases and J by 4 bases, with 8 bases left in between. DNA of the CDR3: TGTGCCACCAGCTCGGACAGCACTGAAGCTTTCTTT. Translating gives CATSSDSTEAFF.

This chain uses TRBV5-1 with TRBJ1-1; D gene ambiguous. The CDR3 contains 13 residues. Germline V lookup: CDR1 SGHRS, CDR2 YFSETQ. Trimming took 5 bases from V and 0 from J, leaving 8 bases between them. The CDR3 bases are TGCGCCAGCAGACCCGAGATGAACACTGAAGCTTTCTTT. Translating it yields CASRPEMNTEAFF.

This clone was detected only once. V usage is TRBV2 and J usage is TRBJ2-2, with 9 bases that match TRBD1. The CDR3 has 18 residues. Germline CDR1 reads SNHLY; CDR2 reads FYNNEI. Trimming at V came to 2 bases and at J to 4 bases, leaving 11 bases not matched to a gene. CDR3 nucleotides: TGTGCCAGCAGTGAACGGGACAGGGTGTATTTGACCACCGGGGAGCTGTTTTTT. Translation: CASSERDRVYLTTGELFF.

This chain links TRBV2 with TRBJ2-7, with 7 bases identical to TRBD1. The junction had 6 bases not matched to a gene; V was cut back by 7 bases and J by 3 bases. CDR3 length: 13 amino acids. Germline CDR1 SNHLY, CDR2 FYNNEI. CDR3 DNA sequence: TGTGCCAGCAAGGACGGGACAGTCTACGAGCAGTACTTC. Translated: CASKDGTVYEQYF.

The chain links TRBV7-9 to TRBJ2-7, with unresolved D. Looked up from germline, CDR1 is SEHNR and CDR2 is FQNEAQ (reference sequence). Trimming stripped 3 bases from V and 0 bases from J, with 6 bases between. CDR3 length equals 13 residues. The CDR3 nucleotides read TGTGCCAGCAGCTTCGGCCGCTCCTACGAGCAGTACTTC. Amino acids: CASSFGRSYEQYF.

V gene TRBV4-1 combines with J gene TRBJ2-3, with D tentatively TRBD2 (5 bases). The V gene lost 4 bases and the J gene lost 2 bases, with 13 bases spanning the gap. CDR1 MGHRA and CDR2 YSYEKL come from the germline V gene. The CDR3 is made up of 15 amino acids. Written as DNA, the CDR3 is TGCGCCAGCAGCCCGGACTTCTCCCTCACAGATACGCAGTATTTT. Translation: CASSPDFSLTDTQYF.

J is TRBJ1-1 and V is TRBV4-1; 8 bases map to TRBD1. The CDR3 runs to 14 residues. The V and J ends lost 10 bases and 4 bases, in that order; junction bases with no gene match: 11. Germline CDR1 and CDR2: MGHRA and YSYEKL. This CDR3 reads CATAGGDTGTEAFF. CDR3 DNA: TGCGCCACAGCAGGGGGCGATACGGGCACTGAAGCTTTCTTT.

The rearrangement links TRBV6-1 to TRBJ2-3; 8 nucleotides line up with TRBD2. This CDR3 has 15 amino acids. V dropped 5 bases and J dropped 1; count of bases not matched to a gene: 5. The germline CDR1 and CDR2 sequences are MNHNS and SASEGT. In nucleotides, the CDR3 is TGTGCCAGCAGTTTGCGGGGGGAACGCACAGATACGCAGTATTTT. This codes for CASSLRGERTDTQYF.

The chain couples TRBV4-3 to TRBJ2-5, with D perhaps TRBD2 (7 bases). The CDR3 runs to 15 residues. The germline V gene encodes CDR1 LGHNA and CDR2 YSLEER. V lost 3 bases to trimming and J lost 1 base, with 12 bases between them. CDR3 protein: CASSHDRGAQETQYF. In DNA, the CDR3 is TGCGCCAGCAGCCACGATCGGGGGGCCCAAGAGACCCAGTACTTC.

CDR3 nucleotides: TGTGCCAGCTCACCGGCCGTTAACATGAACACTGAAGCTTTCTTT. It translates to CASSPAVNMNTEAFF. The chain joins TRBV18 to TRBJ1-1, with D unclear. The CDR3 is 15 residues long. Germline CDR1 is KGHSH and CDR2 is LQKENI. V was cut by 3 bases and J by 0 bases, with 11 bases left in between.

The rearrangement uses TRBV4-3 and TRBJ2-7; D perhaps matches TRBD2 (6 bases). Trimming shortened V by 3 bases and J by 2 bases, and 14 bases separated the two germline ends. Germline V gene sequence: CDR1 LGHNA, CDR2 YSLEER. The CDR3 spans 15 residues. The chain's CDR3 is CASSHSGEAPYEQYF. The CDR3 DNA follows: TGCGCCAGCAGCCACTCCGGGGAGGCCCCCTACGAGCAGTACTTC.